This entry lists 16 T cell receptor beta chains sequenced from one sample in a study of OX40 agonist ivuxolimab in advanced cancers. Sequencing was performed with immunoSEQ multiplex PCR; in TCRdb, only in-frame clones are kept and a portion is missing. The sample contains roughly 34,000 clones, 89% of which appear only once. The source material was CD4+ or CD8+ T cells sorted from blood, sampled in a trial of the OX40 agonist ivuxolimab. These receptors all come from an adult with an advanced solid tumor such as melanoma, head and neck, liver or kidney cancer.

This clone was counted only a few times. V gene TRBV27 combines with J gene TRBJ1-2, with unresolved D. Germline assignment: CDR1 MNHEY and CDR2 SMNVEV (reference sequence). CDR3 length: 13 residues. V was clipped by 9 bases and J by 0 bases, with 11 bases between them. As DNA, the CDR3 is TGTGCCAGTCGGATGTCAGCTAACTATGGCTACACCTTC. Residues: CASRMSANYGYTF.

This clone was recorded a few times. The chain uses TRBV28 and TRBJ2-7; 7 bases are shared with TRBD1. V lost 9 bases, J lost 0 bases, and 8 bases stayed unmatched. The length of the CDR3 is 14 residues. Germline loops: CDR1 MDHEN, CDR2 SYDVKM. Here the CDR3 reads CASGTASFSYEQYF. The CDR3 DNA reads TGTGCCAGTGGGACAGCTTCTTTCTCCTACGAGCAGTACTTC.

This sequence joins TRBV19 and TRBJ2-2; maybe TRBD1 (6 bases). Germline lookup yields CDR1 LNHDA and CDR2 SQIVND (reference sequence). This CDR3 has 15 residues. The germline V and J ends were trimmed by 0 bases and 5 bases, with 10 bases remaining between them. CDR3 sequence (DNA): TGTGCCAGTAGTATAGATACAGGGTGGACCGGGGAGCTGTTTTTT. It translates to CASSIDTGWTGELFF.

This clone was detected only once. J is TRBJ1-1 and V is TRBV5-6, with 8 positions matching TRBD1. The CDR3 contains 13 residues. V shed 0 bases, J shed 10 bases, and the junction held 5 bases outside the gene matches. Germline CDR1 is SGHDT and CDR2 is YYEEEE. The CDR3 nucleotides read TGTGCCAGCAGCTTGGATATAGGGACAGGAGCTTTCTTT. This encodes CASSLDIGTGAFF.

J is TRBJ2-7 and V is TRBV2; D remains ambiguous. This CDR3 contains 14 residues. Germline V gene lookup returns CDR1 SNHLY and CDR2 FYNNEI. V was pared by 6 bases and J by 0 bases, with 12 bases between. CDR3: CASRPGVSSYEQYF. The CDR3 nucleotides read TGTGCCAGCAGGCCAGGTGTAAGCTCCTACGAGCAGTACTTC.

The V call is TRBV4-3, the J call TRBJ1-1; perhaps TRBD1 as D (5 bases). Germline V CDR1 and CDR2: LGHNA, YSLEER. V lost 1 base and J lost 4, with 7 bases in between. The CDR3 runs to 13 residues. In DNA, the CDR3 is TGCGCCAGCAGCCAAGTCGGGGGCACTGAAGCTTTCTTT. Protein: CASSQVGGTEAFF.

V usage is TRBV23-1 and J usage is TRBJ1-3; no clear D. TRBV23-1 is an ORF, with its function uncertain. The V end lost 4 bases, the J end lost 3 bases, and 13 bases lay between the germline ends. The CDR3 has 15 residues. DNA for the CDR3: TGCGCCAGCAGTCGTGGCACTCTGAATGGAAACACCATATATTTT. Protein: CASSRGTLNGNTIYF.

This rearrangement joins TRBV5-1 to TRBJ2-1; D is possibly TRBD2 (6 bases). CDR1 and CDR2 (germline): SGHRS, YFSETQ. V dropped 1 base and J dropped 7 bases, with 12 bases sitting between them. The CDR3 totals 14 residues. In nucleotides, the CDR3 is TGCGCCAGCAGCTTGCAGGACTACTATAATGAGCAGTTCTTC. Translated: CASSLQDYYNEQFF.

V is TRBV21-1 and J is TRBJ1-1; the table assigns TRBD1, which was not confirmed against the DNA. TRBV21-1 is a known pseudogene. The CDR3 has 15 amino acids. Here the CDR3 DNA reads TGTGCCAGCAGCAATGGGACAGCGACCTGGACTGAAGCTTTCTTT. Translated: CASSNGTATWTEAFF.

The V gene is TRBV11-1, the J gene TRBJ1-2; D might be TRBD1 (6 bases). The germline V gene encodes CDR1 SGHAT and CDR2 FQDESV (reference sequence). The CDR3 has 14 residues. V lost 1 base and J 6 bases, leaving 12 bases between the germline ends. CDR3 in amino acids: CASSLEVGAHGYTF. Written as DNA, the CDR3 is TGTGCCAGCAGCTTAGAAGTGGGGGCGCATGGCTACACCTTC.

The chain carries TRBV11-2 and TRBJ2-3; 7 bases fit TRBD2. The germline gives CDR1 SGHAT, CDR2 FQNNGV. This CDR3 comprises 15 residues. The junction had 6 bases not matched to a gene; V was cut back by 5 bases and J by 1 base. CDR3 region: CASSPGTSGTDTQYF. CDR3 sequence (DNA): TGTGCCAGCAGCCCGGGAACTAGCGGCACAGATACGCAGTATTTT. Using reference TRBV11-2 and TRBJ2-3 for the parts outside the CDR3, the full variable domain is EAGVAQSPRYKIIEKRQSVAFWCNPISGHATLYWYQQILGQGPKLLIQFQNNGVVDDSQLPKDRFSAERLKGVDSTLKIQPAKLEDSAVYLCASSPGTSGTDTQYFGPGTRLTVL.

The chain couples TRBV7-9 to TRBJ2-6; D gene uncertain. The CDR3 runs to 17 residues. The V end lost 5 bases, the J end lost 0 bases, and 14 bases lay between the germline ends. Germline CDR1 reads SEHNR; CDR2 reads FQNEAQ (reference sequence). The CDR3 nucleotides are TGTGCCAGCAGCCCGCCGACAAGCTACTCTGGGGCCAACGTCCTGACTTTC. Translated: CASSPPTSYSGANVLTF.

V gene TRBV19 combines with J gene TRBJ2-3; 9 nucleotides agree with TRBD2. This CDR3 has 16 amino acids. V gave up 6 bases and J gave up 2 bases; unmatched junction bases: 9. CDR1 and CDR2 from the germline V gene are LNHDA and SQIVND (reference sequence). CDR3 coding DNA: TGTGCCAGTAGACGACTAGCGGAGGTATACACAGATACGCAGTATTTT. Its protein is CASRRLAEVYTDTQYF.

The chain recombines TRBV5-6 with TRBJ1-4, with 8 bases that match TRBD1. This CDR3 has 13 amino acids. Germline V gene data show CDR1 as SGHDT and CDR2 as YYEEEE. Trimming removed 8 bases from V and 7 bases from J; junction bases left unmatched: 7. CDR3 protein: CARGTRGPEKLFF. The CDR3 DNA reads TGTGCCAGGGGAACCAGGGGGCCTGAAAAACTGTTTTTT.

The chain is built from TRBV19 and TRBJ2-6; no clear D. V dropped 7 bases and J dropped 0 bases, with 4 bases sitting between them. CDR3 size: 13 residues. Looked up from germline, CDR1 is LNHDA and CDR2 is SQIVND (reference sequence). CDR3 DNA sequence: TGTGCCAGTAAGATCTCTGGGGCCAACGTCCTGACTTTC. This gives the protein CASKISGANVLTF.

This clone was found once. The J gene is TRBJ1-2, the V gene TRBV10-3, with 7 nucleotides matching TRBD1. The CDR3 runs to 12 residues. Losses at the gene ends were 3 bases for V and 14 bases for J; bases not matched to a gene: 9. The germline V gene has CDR1 ENHRY and CDR2 SYGVKD. In DNA form, the CDR3 reads TGTGCCATCAGTGACGAGACAGGGCCGGGAACCTTC. Translated, it gives CAISDETGPGTF.